The sequence of this TCR beta chain was determined in a study of blood T cell repertoires in COVID-19. Study summary: The United States, Italy and Spain were the sources of the acute and convalescent COVID-19 samples.

As processed by the authors: Amplified reference gene primers provided the basis for estimating nucleated cell counts. Only in-frame clones appear in the TCRdb table, and some are missing; sequencing was by immunoSEQ multiplex PCR. V, J and clone size are those of that table, while D and trimming were read from the DNA. The sample lists about 380,000 clones, roughly 91% seen once, with roughly 1.2% in the top ten. All enrollees were roughly 18 to 90 years old and from fewer than 25 US areas. Two negative PCRs, clearance, or symptom resolution characterized the recovered Cohort 3 donors. Germline CDR1 reads LGHNA; CDR2 reads YSLEER. The CDR3 sequence is 16 residues long. The V end lost 3 bases, the J end lost 2 bases, and 13 bases lay between the germline ends.

The V call is TRBV4-3, the J call TRBJ1-4; maybe TRBD1 (5 bases). The TCR was taken from a young woman who had recovered from COVID-19. What was sequenced was PBMCs or T cells enriched from blood (not recorded which). CDR3 coding DNA: TGCGCCAGCAGCCAGGGGCTGAAGTCTACTAATGAAAAACTGTTTTTT. This codes for CASSQGLKSTNEKLFF.